These 24 T cell receptor beta chains originate from one sample sequenced in a study of CD8+CD57+ T cells in acquired aplastic anemia. The template for TCR beta VDJ and CDR3 sequence profiling was genomic DNA. TCRdb reprocessed the reads with MiXCR, giving one entry per CDR3 protein. The repertoire holds 110,000 or so distinct CDR3 sequences, approximately 61% seen once, with around 27% in the top ten. Individuals selected for sequencing had exhibited CD8+CD57+ cell expansion on flow cytometry. The sample comprised sorted CD4+, CD8+, or CD8+CD57+ T cells (not recorded which) from PBMCs. Receptor source: a human donor with aplastic anemia.

In regard to this clonotype: A read error is likely, as this CDR3 ends without the conserved phenylalanine or tryptophan. The chain has TRBV7-9 and TRBJ2-7; no definite D call. Trimming took 5 bases from V and 4 from J, leaving 9 bases between them. Germline V lookup: CDR1 SEHNR, CDR2 FQNEAQ (reference sequence). The CDR3 length is 12 residues. CDR3 nucleotides: TGTGCCAGCAGCGCAGACACTTACGAGCAGTACCTC. Amino acids: CASSADTYEQYL.

The CDR3 spells CAIEASGRAYNEQFF. Here the CDR3 DNA reads TGTGCCATCGAGGCTAGCGGGAGGGCTTACAATGAGCAGTTCTTC. The chain recombines TRBV10-3 with TRBJ2-1; TRBD2 matches at 12 bases. CDR3 length equals 15 residues. V lost 8 bases to trimming and J lost 4 bases; unmatched junction nucleotides: 6. CDR1 is ENHRY and CDR2 is SYGVKD in the germline V gene.

This chain uses TRBV29-1 with TRBJ2-7, with a tentative D call TRBD1 (6 bases). Germline V gene lookup returns CDR1 SQVTM and CDR2 ANQGSEA. Trimming cost V 2 bases and J 9 bases, with 14 bases left between them. This CDR3 contains 12 residues. DNA of the CDR3: TGCAGCGTTGAAATCGGACAGCCCGGGCAGTACTTC. It codes for CSVEIGQPGQYF.

This clonotype was counted ten times or more. This sequence joins TRBV4-1 and TRBJ1-6; 7 bases line up with TRBD1. Looked up from germline, CDR1 is MGHRA and CDR2 is YSYEKL. V lost 4 bases, J lost 3 bases, and 6 bases stayed unmatched. CDR3 length equals 16 residues. Here the CDR3 reads CASSLLPGGYNSPLHF. The DNA of the CDR3 is TGCGCCAGCAGCCTCCTTCCAGGGGGCTATAATTCACCCCTCCACTTT.

This clonotype has a count of ten or more. The rearrangement links TRBV5-6 to TRBJ1-4; tentatively, D is TRBD1 (6 bases). The V end was cut by 0 bases, the J end by 3 bases, with 9 bases between. Germline values: CDR1 SGHDT, CDR2 YYEEEE. This CDR3 region has 15 residues. In DNA, the CDR3 is TGTGCCAGCAGCTTGGACAGGGTCTCTAATGAAAAACTGTTTTTT. Its protein is CASSLDRVSNEKLFF. Using reference TRBV5-6 and TRBJ1-4 for the parts outside the CDR3, the full variable domain is DAGVTQSPTHLIKTRGQQVTLRCSPKSGHDTVSWYQQALGQGPQFIFQYYEEEERQRGNFPDRFSGHQFPNYSSELNVNALLLGDSALYLCASSLDRVSNEKLFFGSGTQLSVL.

The chain carries TRBV15 and TRBJ2-5; D is unclear. Germline CDR1 and CDR2: LNHNV and YYDKDF (reference sequence). V was cut by 5 bases and J by 7 bases, with 11 bases left in between. The CDR3 is 12 residues long. DNA for the CDR3: TGTGCCACCAGCTCCCCCCGGCGGACCCAGTACTTC. It translates to CATSSPRRTQYF.

Only a few counts were recorded for this clonotype. J is TRBJ2-2 and V is TRBV4-3; TRBD2 agrees at 10 bases. In germline, CDR1 is LGHNA, CDR2 YSLEER. Losses at the gene ends were 1 base for V and 1 base for J; bases not matched to a gene: 6. The CDR3 covers 18 residues. CDR3 residues: CASSQGASGSLNTGELFF. The DNA for the CDR3 is TGCGCCAGCAGCCAAGGGGCTAGCGGGAGTTTGAACACCGGGGAGCTGTTTTTT.

The chain links TRBV5-1 to TRBJ2-7; possible D gene TRBD2, 5 bases. V was cut by 5 bases and J by 6 bases, with 21 bases left in between. In germline, CDR1 is SGHRS, CDR2 YFSETQ. The CDR3 extends over 15 amino acids. The CDR3 DNA is TGCGCCAGCAGGTTGCTTATAATCGATGCGGGCGAGCAGTACTTC. It yields the protein CASRLLIIDAGEQYF.

This clonotype was recorded a few times. A clone one base away is much larger, so this may be a read error. Because it lacks the conserved phenylalanine or tryptophan at the end, this CDR3 is likely a read error. The chain uses TRBV5-6 and TRBJ2-7; D may correspond to TRBD1 or TRBD2 (5 bases each). Germline values: CDR1 SGHDT, CDR2 YYEEEE. CDR3 size: 14 residues. V was shortened by 2 bases and J by 2 bases, with 11 bases between the two germline ends. CDR3 nucleotides: TGTGCCAGCAGCTTAGGGACGGTCGCCTACGAGCAGTACCTC. The encoded protein is CASSLGTVAYEQYL.

The sample holds a few counts of this clonotype. The chain recombines TRBV7-2 with TRBJ2-7; D is unresolved. The CDR3 extends over 12 amino acids. The germline V gene encodes CDR1 SGHTA and CDR2 FQGNSA. V was shortened by 4 bases and J by 5 bases, with 9 bases between the two germline ends. For the CDR3, the DNA is TGTGCCAGCAGCTCCCTTGGCCACGAGCAGTACTTC. It translates to CASSSLGHEQYF. Complete variable domain (other parts from reference TRBV7-2 and TRBJ2-7): GAGVSQSPSNKVTEKGKDVELRCDPISGHTALYWYRQSLGQGLEFLIYFQGNSAPDKSGLPSDRFSAERTGGSVSTLTIQRTQQEDSAVYLCASSSLGHEQYFGPGTRLTVT.

The chain is built from TRBV14 and TRBJ1-1; perhaps TRBD1 as D (5 bases). V dropped 1 base and J dropped 7 bases, with 7 bases sitting between them. The CDR3 has 12 amino acids. CDR1 is SGHDN, CDR2 FVKESK, per germline. CDR3 residues: CASSQAGVEAFF. The CDR3 DNA sequence: TGTGCCAGCAGCCAAGCGGGGGTTGAAGCTTTCTTT.

This clonotype was counted once. This chain uses TRBV7-9 with TRBJ2-7; tentatively, D is TRBD2 (5 bases). Germline CDR1 reads SEHNR; CDR2 reads FQNEAQ (reference sequence). V was shortened by 6 bases and J by 2 bases, with 11 bases between the two germline ends. The CDR3 length is 13 residues. The CDR3 region is CASRWGEAYEQYF. The CDR3, as DNA: TGTGCCAGCAGGTGGGGAGAAGCCTACGAGCAGTACTTC.

This clonotype turned up a few times. The chain employs TRBV28 and TRBJ1-4; D is uncertain. The CDR3 is made up of 14 amino acids. V lost 6 bases and J lost 0, with 8 bases in between. Per the germline V gene, CDR1 is MDHEN and CDR2 is SYDVKM. CDR3 protein: CASRIIATNEKLFF. The CDR3 bases are TGTGCCAGCAGGATCATTGCAACTAATGAAAAACTGTTTTTT.

This clonotype was seen repeatedly, ten times or more. The chain couples TRBV29-1 to TRBJ1-1; 7 bases fit TRBD1. The CDR3 runs 12 residues. Germline CDR1 and CDR2: SQVTM and ANQGSEA. V trimming: 6 bases; J trimming: 4 bases; junction bases outside the gene matches: 5. CDR3 protein: CSVVTGATEAFF. CDR3 sequence (DNA): TGCAGCGTGGTTACAGGGGCCACTGAAGCTTTCTTT.

The chain combines TRBV3-1 with TRBJ1-1, with 8 nucleotides matching TRBD1. V was pared by 0 bases and J by 6 bases, with 6 bases of the junction left unmatched. The CDR3 length is 15 residues. Germline-derived CDR1 and CDR2 are LGHDT and YNNKEL (reference sequence). This CDR3 reads CASSQDRGRGPEAFF. CDR3 nucleotide sequence: TGTGCCAGCAGCCAAGATAGGGGCAGGGGGCCTGAAGCTTTCTTT.

V gene TRBV2 combines with J gene TRBJ2-2, with D perhaps TRBD1 (6 bases). This CDR3 has 12 amino acids. The V end was cut by 8 bases, the J end by 4 bases, with 8 bases between. CDR1 and CDR2 (germline): SNHLY, FYNNEI. The CDR3 sequence is CASFRGTGELFF. The CDR3 nucleotides read TGTGCCAGCTTCAGGGGCACCGGGGAGCTGTTTTTT.

The CDR3 loop reads CASSPYAAGTVTYEQYF. CDR3 bases: TGTGCCAGTAGCCCATATGCCGCCGGGACAGTCACCTACGAGCAGTACTTC. V usage is TRBV19 and J usage is TRBJ2-7, with TRBD1 matching over 7 bases. This CDR3 region has 17 residues. CDR1 is LNHDA and CDR2 is SQIVND in the germline V gene (reference sequence). V lost 6 bases and J lost 2; bases outside the gene matches: 16.

The chain is built from TRBV7-6 and TRBJ2-1, with no clear D. The CDR3 spans 12 residues. Between the trimmed V and J ends, which lost 5 bases and 5 bases, there was a span of 7 bases. The germline gives CDR1 SGHVS, CDR2 FNYEAQ. CDR3 DNA: TGTGCCAGCAGCCTCCTAAACAATGAGCAGTTCTTC. Residues: CASSLLNNEQFF.

V usage is TRBV2 and J usage is TRBJ2-5; no clear D. V lost 5 bases to trimming and J lost 2 bases, with 6 bases between them. CDR3 length equals 12 residues. Per the germline V gene, CDR1 is SNHLY and CDR2 is FYNNEI. The CDR3 nucleotides are TGTGCCAGCAGTACTACTCAAGAGACCCAGTACTTC. Its translation is CASSTTQETQYF. The full variable domain, in which reference TRBV2 and TRBJ2-5 provide the parts outside the CDR3, is EPEVTQTPSHQVTQMGQEVILRCVPISNHLYFYWYRQILGQKVEFLVSFYNNEISEKSEIFDDQFSVERPDGSNFTLKIRSTKLEDSAMYFCASSTTQETQYFGPGTRLLVL.

The chain links TRBV29-1 to TRBJ2-3; D is tentatively TRBD1 or TRBD2 (6 bases each). V gave up 0 bases and J gave up 6 bases, with 7 bases separating them. Per the germline V gene, CDR1 is SQVTM and CDR2 is ANQGSEA. This CDR3 contains 12 residues. The CDR3 sequence is CSVEEGGDTQYF. CDR3 coding DNA: TGCAGCGTTGAAGAAGGGGGGGATACGCAGTATTTT.

This clonotype was picked up many times. The chain combines TRBV4-3 with TRBJ2-7; 9 nucleotides agree with TRBD1. The germline V gene encodes CDR1 LGHNA and CDR2 YSLEER. The CDR3 contains 16 residues. Trimming cost V 0 bases and J 6 bases; bases outside gene matches: 9. This CDR3 reads CASSQDLQDRGFEQYF. The CDR3 DNA reads TGCGCCAGCAGCCAAGATTTACAGGACAGGGGTTTCGAGCAGTACTTC.

This clonotype was seen only a few times. V is TRBV25-1 and J is TRBJ2-1; D is perhaps TRBD1 (6 bases). Germline CDR1 MGHDK, CDR2 SYGVNS. Deletions cut 6 bases from V and 4 bases from J, with 16 bases between. CDR3 size: 15 residues. In DNA form, the CDR3 reads TGTGCCAGCAGGATTGGGGGCGGATCATACAATGAGCAGTTCTTC. It specifies CASRIGGGSYNEQFF.

This clonotype occurred many times. V usage is TRBV3-1 and J usage is TRBJ2-3, with 7 bases that match TRBD2. This CDR3 spans 16 amino acids. Germline loops: CDR1 LGHDT, CDR2 YNNKEL (reference sequence). Losses at the gene ends were 1 base for V and 2 bases for J; bases not matched to a gene: 6. CDR3 loop: CASSQVRLALTDTQYF. CDR3 sequence (DNA): TGTGCCAGCAGCCAAGTAAGACTAGCCCTCACAGATACGCAGTATTTT.

The rearrangement links TRBV11-3 to TRBJ2-5; 8 bases align to TRBD1. Germline CDR1 and CDR2: SGHNT and YENEEA. V lost 1 base, J lost 2 bases, and 3 bases stayed unmatched. The CDR3 totals 15 residues. This CDR3 reads CASSLATGGQETQYF. CDR3 DNA sequence: TGTGCCAGCAGCTTAGCCACAGGGGGGCAAGAGACCCAGTACTTC.